This record looks at one TCR beta chain sequence and its context. The data are from a study of blood T cell repertoires in COVID-19. Turning to the study itself: Sites in the United States, Italy and Spain provided acute and convalescent COVID-19 samples. PBMCs, B-cell-depleted T cells, or T cells were the source of the cDNA or gDNA that made up the material.

This CDR3 has 15 residues. V dropped 4 bases and J dropped 6; count of bases not matched to a gene: 4. Germline CDR1 PRHDT, CDR2 FYEKMQ (reference sequence). Methods used by the authors: Counts of nucleated cells, estimated from reference gene primer amplification, were obtained. Sequencing used immunoSEQ multiplex PCR; TCRdb keeps in-frame clones, though not all of them. That table furnishes V, J and clone size, whereas the DNA furnished D and trimming. This table has about 120,000 clones, 87% appearing once. The rearrangement uses TRBV13 and TRBJ1-4, with 11 bases aligning to TRBD1. The origin of this receptor is a woman in her seventies with acute or convalescent COVID-19. The sample consisted of peripheral blood. This CDR3 is CASSSTDRGHEKLFF. CDR3 bases: TGTGCCAGCAGCTCAACGGACAGGGGGCATGAAAAACTGTTTTTT.